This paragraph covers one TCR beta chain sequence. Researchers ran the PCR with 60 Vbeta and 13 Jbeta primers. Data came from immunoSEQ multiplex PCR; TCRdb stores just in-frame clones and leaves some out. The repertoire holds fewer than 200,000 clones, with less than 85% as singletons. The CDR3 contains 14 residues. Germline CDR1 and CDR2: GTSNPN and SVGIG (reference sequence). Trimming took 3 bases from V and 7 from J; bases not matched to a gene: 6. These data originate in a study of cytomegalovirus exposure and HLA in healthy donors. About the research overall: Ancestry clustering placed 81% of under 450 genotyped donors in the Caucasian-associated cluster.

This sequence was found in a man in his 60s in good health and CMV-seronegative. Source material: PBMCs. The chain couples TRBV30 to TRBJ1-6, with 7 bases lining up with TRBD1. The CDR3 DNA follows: TGTGCCTGGAGCGAGGGGGCGAAAAATTCACCCCTCCACTTT. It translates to CAWSEGAKNSPLHF. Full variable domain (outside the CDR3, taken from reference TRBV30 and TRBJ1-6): SQTIHQWPATLVQPVGSPLSLECTVEGTSNPNLYWYRQAAGRGLQLLFYSVGIGQISSEVPQNLSASRPQDRQFILSSKKLLLSDSGFYLCAWSEGAKNSPLHFGNGTRLTVT.